Listed here is a single T cell receptor (beta chain). The antigen remains unidentified. In germline, CDR1 is SGHAT, CDR2 FQDESV (reference sequence). CDR3 length: 14 residues. V gave up 5 bases and J gave up 3 bases; unmatched junction bases: 6. The data belong to a study of shared clonotypes between healthy human individuals. At the level of the study: Each donor contributed plates that comprised three CD4 naive, three CD4 memory, two CD8 naive and one CD8 memory. Study conclusions and caveats: Memory subsets generally showed smaller estimated richness than naive subsets did. Clonotype sharing levels among donors were expected to vary with sequencing depth.

Naive CD8 cells lacked CD45RO and underwent positive selection for CCR7, leaving out terminally differentiated effector memory CD45RA+ cells. Authors' analysis steps: Junction-only sequences produced by ImmunoSEQ had no quality scores, so filtering differed. TCRdb's table, derived via immunoSEQ multiplex PCR, lists solely in-frame clones and lacks some. D and trimming come from the DNA, and the V and J calls and clone size come from that table. This table has millions of clones, about 92% appearing once. The sequenced material came from naive CD8+ T cells from PBMCs. V gene TRBV11-1 combines with J gene TRBJ2-7; 8 bases agree with TRBD2. The source is a man between 18 and 29 years old in good health. Some clones in this sample may be carry-over from other donors' samples. The CDR3 spells CASSPGSGSYEQYF. The CDR3 DNA sequence: TGTGCCAGCAGCCCTGGCAGCGGGAGCTACGAGCAGTACTTC.